The subject of this entry is one T cell receptor (beta chain). This sample is drawn from a study of T cells in Graves' hyperthyroidism and ophthalmopathy. Amplification yielded TCR beta CDR3 regions, with RNA transcripts as the source. TCR CDR3 underwent first-round RT-PCR with the HTBI primer set. MiXCR was run by TCRdb on the multiplex PCR reads, yielding one entry per CDR3 protein. The table records hundreds of thousands of distinct CDR3 sequences, less than 45% of them present only once. The sequence was collected from an adult man with Graves' disease, either hyperthyroidism or ophthalmopathy (not recorded which). What was sequenced was peripheral blood or thyroid tissue (not recorded which).

The CDR3 region is CASSYPGQGAHEQYF. CDR3 bases: TGTGCCAGCAGTTACCCGGGACAGGGGGCCCACGAGCAGTACTTC. This chain uses TRBV7-9 with TRBJ2-7; 12 positions match TRBD1. Germline V CDR1 and CDR2: SEHNR, FQNEAQ (reference sequence). Trimming took 6 bases from V and 5 from J; bases not matched to a gene: 8. The CDR3 has 15 amino acids.